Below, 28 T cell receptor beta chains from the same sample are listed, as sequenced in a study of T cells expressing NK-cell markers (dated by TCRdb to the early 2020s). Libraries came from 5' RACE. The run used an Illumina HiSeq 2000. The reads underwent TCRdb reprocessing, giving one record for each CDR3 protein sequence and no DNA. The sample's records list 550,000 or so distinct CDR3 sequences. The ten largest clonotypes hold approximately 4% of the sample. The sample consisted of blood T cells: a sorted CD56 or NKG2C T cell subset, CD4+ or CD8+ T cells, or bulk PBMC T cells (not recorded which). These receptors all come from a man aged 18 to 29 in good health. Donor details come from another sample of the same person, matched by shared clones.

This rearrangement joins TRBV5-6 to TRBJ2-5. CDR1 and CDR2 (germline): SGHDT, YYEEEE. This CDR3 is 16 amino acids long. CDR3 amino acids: CASSLEPSGRTETQYF.

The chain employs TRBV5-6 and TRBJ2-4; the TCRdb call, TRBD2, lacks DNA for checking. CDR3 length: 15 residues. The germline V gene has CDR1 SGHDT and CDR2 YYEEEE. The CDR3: CASSYRLAGENIQYF.

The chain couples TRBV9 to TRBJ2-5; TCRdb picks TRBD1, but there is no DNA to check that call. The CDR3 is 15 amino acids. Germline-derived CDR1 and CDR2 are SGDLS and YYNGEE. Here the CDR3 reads CASSVGIQEKETQYF.

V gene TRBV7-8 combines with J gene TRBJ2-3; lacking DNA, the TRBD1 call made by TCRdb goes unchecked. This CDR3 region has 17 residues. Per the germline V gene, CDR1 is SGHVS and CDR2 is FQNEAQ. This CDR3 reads CASSLRGTGGSTDTQYF.

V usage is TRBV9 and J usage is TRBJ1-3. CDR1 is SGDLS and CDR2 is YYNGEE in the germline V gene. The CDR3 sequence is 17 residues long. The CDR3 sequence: CASSPQTGDFSGNTIYF.

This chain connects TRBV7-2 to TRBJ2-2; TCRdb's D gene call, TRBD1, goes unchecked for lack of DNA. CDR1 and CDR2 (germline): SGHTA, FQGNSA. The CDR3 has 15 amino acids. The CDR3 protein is CASSAIPRGTGELFF.

The chain's CDR3 is CASGAGTGHSYEQYF. This chain connects TRBV12-5 to TRBJ2-7; TCRdb lists TRBD1, though no DNA is available to test this call. This CDR3 is 15 amino acids long. Germline loops: CDR1 LGHNT, CDR2 FRNRAP.

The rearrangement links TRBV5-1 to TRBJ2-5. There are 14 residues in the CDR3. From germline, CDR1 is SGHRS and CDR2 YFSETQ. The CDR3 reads CASSLEDGSETQYF.

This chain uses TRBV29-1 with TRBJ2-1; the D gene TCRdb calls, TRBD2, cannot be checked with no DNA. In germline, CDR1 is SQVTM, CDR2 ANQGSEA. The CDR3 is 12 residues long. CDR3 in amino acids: CSVPSGRAGPFF.

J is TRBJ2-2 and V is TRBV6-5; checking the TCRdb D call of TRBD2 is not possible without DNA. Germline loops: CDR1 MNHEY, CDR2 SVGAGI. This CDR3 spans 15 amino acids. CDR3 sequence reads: CASSLGSGSSGELFF.

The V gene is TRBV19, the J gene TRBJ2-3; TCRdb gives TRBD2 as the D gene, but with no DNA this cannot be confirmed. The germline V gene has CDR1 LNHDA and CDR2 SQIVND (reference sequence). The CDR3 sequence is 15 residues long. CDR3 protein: CASSMRREDSDTQYF.

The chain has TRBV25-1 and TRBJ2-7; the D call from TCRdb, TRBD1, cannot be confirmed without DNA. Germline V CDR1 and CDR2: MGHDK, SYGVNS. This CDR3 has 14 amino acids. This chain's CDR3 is CASSERAQPWEQYF.

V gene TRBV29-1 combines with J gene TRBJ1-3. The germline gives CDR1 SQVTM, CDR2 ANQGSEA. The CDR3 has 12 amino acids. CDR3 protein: CSVGRGGDTIYF.

CDR3 region: CASQTSGASGSETQYF. This chain links TRBV12-3 or TRBV12-4 with TRBJ2-5; TCRdb returns TRBD2, unconfirmable since there is no DNA. The CDR3 has 16 amino acids.

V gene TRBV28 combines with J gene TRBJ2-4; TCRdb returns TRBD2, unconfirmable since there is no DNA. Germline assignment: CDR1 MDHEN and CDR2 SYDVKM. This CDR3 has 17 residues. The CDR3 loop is CASSAGPPGGAKNIQYF.

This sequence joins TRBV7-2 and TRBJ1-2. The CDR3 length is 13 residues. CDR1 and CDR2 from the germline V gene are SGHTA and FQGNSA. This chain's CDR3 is CASSYDTFYGYTF. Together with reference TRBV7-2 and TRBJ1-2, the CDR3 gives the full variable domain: GAGVSQSPSNKVTEKGKDVELRCDPISGHTALYWYRQSLGQGLEFLIYFQGNSAPDKSGLPSDRFSAERTGGSVSTLTIQRTQQEDSAVYLCASSYDTFYGYTFGSGTRLTVV.

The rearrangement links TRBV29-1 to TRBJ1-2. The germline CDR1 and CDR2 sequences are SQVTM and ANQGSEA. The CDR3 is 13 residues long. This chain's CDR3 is CSVRFNNGRGYTF.

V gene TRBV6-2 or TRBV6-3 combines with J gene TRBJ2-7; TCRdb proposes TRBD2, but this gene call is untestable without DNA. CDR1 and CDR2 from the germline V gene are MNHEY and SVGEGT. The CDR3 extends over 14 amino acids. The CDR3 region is CAISAASGPYEQYF.

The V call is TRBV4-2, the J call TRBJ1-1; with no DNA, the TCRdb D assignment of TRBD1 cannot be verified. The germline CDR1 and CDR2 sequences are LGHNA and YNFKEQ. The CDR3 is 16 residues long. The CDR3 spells CASSQVQGALGTEAFF.

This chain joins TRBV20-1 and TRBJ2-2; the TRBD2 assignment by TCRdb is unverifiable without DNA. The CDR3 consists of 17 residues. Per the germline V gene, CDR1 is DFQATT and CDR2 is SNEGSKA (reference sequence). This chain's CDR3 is CSARRARREKGTGELFF.

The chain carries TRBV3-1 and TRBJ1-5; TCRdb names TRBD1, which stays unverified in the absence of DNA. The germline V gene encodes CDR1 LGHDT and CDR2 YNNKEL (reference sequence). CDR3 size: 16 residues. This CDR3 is CASSQVPGPGNQPQHF.

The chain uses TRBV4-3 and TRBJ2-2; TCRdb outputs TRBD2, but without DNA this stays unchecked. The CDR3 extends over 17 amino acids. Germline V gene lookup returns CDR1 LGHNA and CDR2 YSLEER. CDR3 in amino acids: CASSQEASGIGTGELFF.

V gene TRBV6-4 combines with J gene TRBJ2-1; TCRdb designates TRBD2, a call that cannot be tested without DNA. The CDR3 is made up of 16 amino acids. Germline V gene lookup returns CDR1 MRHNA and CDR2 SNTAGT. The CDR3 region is CASSDTPSGRAREQFF.

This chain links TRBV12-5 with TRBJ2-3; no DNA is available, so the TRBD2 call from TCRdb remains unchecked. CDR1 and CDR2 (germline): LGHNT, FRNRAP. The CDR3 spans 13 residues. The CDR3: CASAGPSSDTQYF.

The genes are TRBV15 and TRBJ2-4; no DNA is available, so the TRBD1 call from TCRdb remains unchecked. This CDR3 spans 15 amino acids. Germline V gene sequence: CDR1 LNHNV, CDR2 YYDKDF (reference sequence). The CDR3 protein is CATSSDRGSGNIQYF.

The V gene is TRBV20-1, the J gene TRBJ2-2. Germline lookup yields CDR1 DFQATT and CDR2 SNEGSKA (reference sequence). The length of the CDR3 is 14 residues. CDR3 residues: CSARDRLRTGELFF.

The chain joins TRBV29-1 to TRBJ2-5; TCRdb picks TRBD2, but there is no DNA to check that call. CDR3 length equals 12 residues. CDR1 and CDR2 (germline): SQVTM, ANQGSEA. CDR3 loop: CSGGPLGETQYF.

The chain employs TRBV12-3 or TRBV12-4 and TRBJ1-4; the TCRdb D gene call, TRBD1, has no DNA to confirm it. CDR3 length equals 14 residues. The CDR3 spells CASTGRGTNEKLFF.